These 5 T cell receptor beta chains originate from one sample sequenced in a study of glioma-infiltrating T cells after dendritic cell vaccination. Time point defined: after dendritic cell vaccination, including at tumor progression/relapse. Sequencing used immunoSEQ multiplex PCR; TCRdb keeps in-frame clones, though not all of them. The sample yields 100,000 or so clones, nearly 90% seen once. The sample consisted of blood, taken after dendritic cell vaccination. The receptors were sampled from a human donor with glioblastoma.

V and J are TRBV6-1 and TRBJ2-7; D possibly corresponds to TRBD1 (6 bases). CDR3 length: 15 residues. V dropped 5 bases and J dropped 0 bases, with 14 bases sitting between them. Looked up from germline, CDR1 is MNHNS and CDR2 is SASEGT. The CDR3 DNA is TGTGCCAGCAGTAACCAAGGGGACACCTCCTACGAGCAGTACTTC. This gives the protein CASSNQGDTSYEQYF.

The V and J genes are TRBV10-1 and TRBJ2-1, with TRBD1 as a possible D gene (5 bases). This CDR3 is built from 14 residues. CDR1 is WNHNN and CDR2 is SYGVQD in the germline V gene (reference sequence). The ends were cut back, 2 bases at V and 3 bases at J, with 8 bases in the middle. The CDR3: CASSEGAYYNEQFF. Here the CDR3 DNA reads TGCGCCAGCAGTGAGGGGGCTTACTACAATGAGCAGTTCTTC.

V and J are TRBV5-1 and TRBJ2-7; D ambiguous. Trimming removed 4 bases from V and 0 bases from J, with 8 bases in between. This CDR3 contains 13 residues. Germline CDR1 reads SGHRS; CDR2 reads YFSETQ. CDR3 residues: CASSPLDSYEQYF. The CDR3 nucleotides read TGCGCCAGCAGCCCCCTAGACTCCTACGAGCAGTACTTC.

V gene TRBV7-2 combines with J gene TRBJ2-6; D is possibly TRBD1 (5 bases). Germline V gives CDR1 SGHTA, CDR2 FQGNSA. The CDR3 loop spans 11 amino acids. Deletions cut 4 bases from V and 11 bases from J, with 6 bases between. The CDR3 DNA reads TGTGCCAGCAGCTCAGGGTACGTCCTGACTTTC. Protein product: CASSSGYVLTF.

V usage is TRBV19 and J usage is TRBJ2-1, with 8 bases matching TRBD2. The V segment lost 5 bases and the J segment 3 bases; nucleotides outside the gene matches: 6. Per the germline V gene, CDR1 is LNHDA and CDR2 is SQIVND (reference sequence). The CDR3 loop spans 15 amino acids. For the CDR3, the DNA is TGTGCCAGTAGTGTCGGTCTAGCGGGCTACAATGAGCAGTTCTTC. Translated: CASSVGLAGYNEQFF.